This TCR beta chain appears in the sequencing data of a study of human T cells and chemical hapten exposure. This clonotype occurred a few times. TCRdb re-analysed the RACE reads in MiXCR, keeping a single row per CDR3 protein. The sample has some 340,000 distinct CDR3 sequences, approximately 6.3% seen once. The CDR3 sequence is 14 residues long. Trimming shortened V by 6 bases and J by 7 bases, and 16 bases separated the two germline ends. Time point defined: patch test 1, 2 weeks after DPC sensitization. Treatment indicated: therapeutic diphenylcyclopropenone sensitization with weekly scalp DPC. The V and J genes are TRBV12-3 or TRBV12-4 and TRBJ1-5, with D maybe TRBD1 (6 bases). The TCR sequence derives from a woman under 30 with alopecia areata. Some clones in this sample may be carry-over from other donors' samples. Sequencing used whole blood, obtained in connection with sensitization to the hapten diphenylcyclopropenone (DPC). In nucleotides, the CDR3 is TGTGCCAGCAGGGTTACAGGGAATGGGCAGCCCCAGCATTTT. It translates to CASRVTGNGQPQHF.